These T cell receptor beta chains were read from a single sample in a study of cytomegalovirus exposure and HLA in healthy donors. Repertoires were generated with immunoSEQ multiplex PCR, while TCRdb's copy carries only in-frame clones and drops some. The repertoire holds 190,000 or so clones, with over 75% as singletons. Sequences were obtained from PBMCs. The receptors originated from a boy between 2 and 10 years old in good health and CMV-seronegative. Both conserved end residues are trimmed from each CDR3. The D gene is left open where the match is weak.

>-|TRBJ1-2|TRBV4-2
ASSQDRGTHGYT
>-|TRBJ1-2|TRBV5-4
ASSRDIYGYT
>-|TRBJ1-5|TRBV7-8
ASSLEGVYSNQPQH
>-|TRBJ2-7|TRBV5-4
ASSLYLHEQY
>-|TRBJ1-1|TRBV7-9
ASSLNRTHTEAF
>-|TRBJ2-7|TRBV7-2
ASSLSYEQY
>TRBD1|-|TRBV29-1
SVSRTGGYEQY
>TRBD2|TRBJ2-1|TRBV4-2
ASSGNPSGGSYNEQF
>-|TRBJ1-5|TRBV2
ASSQTQYSNQPQH
>TRBD2|TRBJ2-1|TRBV29-1
SVAGSGKVNEQF
>TRBD2|TRBJ2-2|TRBV4-2
ASSQDWRGGTGELF
>-|TRBJ1-5|TRBV15
ATTKIRGQPQH
>TRBD1|TRBJ1-1|TRBV29-1
SVALKLGGGTEAF
>TRBD1|TRBJ1-2|TRBV5-1
ASSWPGQDYT
>-|TRBJ2-1|TRBV18
ASSPTQFIYNEQF
>-|TRBJ2-7|TRBV15
ATSRDKRESYEQY
>-|TRBJ1-1|TRBV4-3
ASSPGGRGWGTEAF
>TRBD1|TRBJ1-1|TRBV18
ASSPWDRISEAF
>-|TRBJ2-5|TRBV27
ASSPYGGQETQY
>-|TRBJ1-2|TRBV9
ASSVEDSYGYT
>TRBD2|TRBJ2-7|TRBV7-2
ASSSWGLAVSEQY
>-|TRBJ2-5|TRBV7-8
ASSLEGEETQY
>TRBD2|TRBJ2-5|TRBV2
ASSGGLGETQY
>-|TRBJ2-3|TRBV5-1
ASSFGLGTDTQY
>-|TRBJ2-5|TRBV9
ASSAAGTRRETQY
>-|TRBJ2-3|TRBV19
ASSMDSRDTQY
>TRBD1|TRBJ1-2|TRBV4-2
ASSHNRGRDYGYT
>-|TRBJ2-3|TRBV7-7
ASSPGTFPTDTQY
>-|TRBJ1-2|TRBV2
ASSEGPYGYT
>TRBD1|-|TRBV7-3
ASSYQGALTYEQY
>TRBD1|TRBJ2-7|TRBV7-9
SSSLDPGTVTYEQY
>TRBD2|TRBJ2-5|TRBV5-1
ASSLAGGSQETQY
>TRBD1|TRBJ2-2|TRBV5-1
ASSSDRGVRAGELF
>TRBD1|TRBJ2-3|TRBV4-1
ASSQVDRGGLADTQY
>-|TRBJ1-1|TRBV20-1
SARQNTEAF
>-|TRBJ2-2|TRBV7-3
ASSLTSYRSGELF
>-|TRBJ2-7|TRBV7-2
ASSLAAMYEQY
>-|TRBJ2-1|TRBV27
ASSLIRGATKGEQF
>-|TRBJ2-3|TRBV14
ASSPRYAIITDTQY
>TRBD1|TRBJ1-2|TRBV5-1
ASSEGGTGDYGYT
>-|TRBJ1-3|TRBV2
ASTRDIGNTIY
>-|TRBJ2-1|TRBV2
ASSEMWAAPYNEQF
>-|TRBJ2-2|TRBV19
ASSRRDISLTGELF
>-|TRBJ1-3|TRBV6-5
ASSDHSSGNTIY
>TRBD1|TRBJ1-1|TRBV9
ASSFTGEDTEAF
>-|TRBJ1-2|TRBV10-3
AIVGYGYT
>-|TRBJ1-5|TRBV12-5
ASGLVLAGPGPYQPQH
>TRBD2|TRBJ2-7|TRBV7-8
ASGSTKRGPILLYEQY
>-|TRBJ2-3|TRBV5-1
ASSLAGPADTQY
>-|TRBJ2-1|TRBV6-5
ASSYGSGEQF
>-|TRBJ2-1|TRBV7-9
ASTKARADNEQF
>-|TRBJ1-6|TRBV21-1
ASSKYGLRPLH
>-|TRBJ1-1|TRBV7-9
ASSSGPRGKNTEAF